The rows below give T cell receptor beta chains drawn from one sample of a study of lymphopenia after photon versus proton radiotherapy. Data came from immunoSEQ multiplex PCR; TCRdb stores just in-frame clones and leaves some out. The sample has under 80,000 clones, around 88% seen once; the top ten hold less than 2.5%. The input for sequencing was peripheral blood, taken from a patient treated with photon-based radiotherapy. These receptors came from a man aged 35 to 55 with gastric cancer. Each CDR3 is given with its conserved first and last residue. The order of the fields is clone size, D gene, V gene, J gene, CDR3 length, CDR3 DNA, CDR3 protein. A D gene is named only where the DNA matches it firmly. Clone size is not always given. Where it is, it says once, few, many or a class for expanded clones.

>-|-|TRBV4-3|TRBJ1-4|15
TGCGCCAGCACGGAGGCCCGTACAACTAATGAAAAACTGTTTTTT
CASTEARTTNEKLFF
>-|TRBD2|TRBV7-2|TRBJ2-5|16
TGTGCCAGCAGCTTAGTGAGCGGGAGATCTCGAGGGACCCAGTACTTC
CASSLVSGRSRGTQYF
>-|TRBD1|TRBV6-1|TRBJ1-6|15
TGTGCCAGCACCCTGGACAGGGGTAATAATTCACCCCTCCACTTT
CASTLDRGNNSPLHF
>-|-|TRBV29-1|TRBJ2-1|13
TGCAGCGTTTCTGTGCAGGGTGAGGATGAGCAGTTCTTC
CSVSVQGEDEQFF
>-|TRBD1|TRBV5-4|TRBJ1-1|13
TGTGCCAGCAGCTTAGACAGGGTCACTGAAGCTTTCTTT
CASSLDRVTEAFF
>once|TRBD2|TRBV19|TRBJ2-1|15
TGTGCCAGTAGTACCGGCGGGGGGTTGCAGCGAGAGCAGTTCTTC
CASSTGGGLQREQFF
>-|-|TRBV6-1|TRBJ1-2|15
TGTGCCAGCAGTGACACGGCAGGGGTTCTCTATGGCTACACCTTC
CASSDTAGVLYGYTF
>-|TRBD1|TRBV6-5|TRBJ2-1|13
TGTGCCAGCAGTTCGGACAGGGACAGTGAGCAGTTCTTC
CASSSDRDSEQFF
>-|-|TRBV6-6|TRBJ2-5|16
TGTGCCAGCAGTCCAACCCTTGGGACGGATCAAGAGACCCAGTACTTC
CASSPTLGTDQETQYF
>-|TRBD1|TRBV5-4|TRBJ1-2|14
TGTGCCAGCAGCTTGGGAGACAGGGACTATGGCTACACCTTC
CASSLGDRDYGYTF
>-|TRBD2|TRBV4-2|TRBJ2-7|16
TGTGCCAGCAGCCAAGATCGGGGGGGTGGGTCCTACGAGCAGTACTTC
CASSQDRGGGSYEQYF